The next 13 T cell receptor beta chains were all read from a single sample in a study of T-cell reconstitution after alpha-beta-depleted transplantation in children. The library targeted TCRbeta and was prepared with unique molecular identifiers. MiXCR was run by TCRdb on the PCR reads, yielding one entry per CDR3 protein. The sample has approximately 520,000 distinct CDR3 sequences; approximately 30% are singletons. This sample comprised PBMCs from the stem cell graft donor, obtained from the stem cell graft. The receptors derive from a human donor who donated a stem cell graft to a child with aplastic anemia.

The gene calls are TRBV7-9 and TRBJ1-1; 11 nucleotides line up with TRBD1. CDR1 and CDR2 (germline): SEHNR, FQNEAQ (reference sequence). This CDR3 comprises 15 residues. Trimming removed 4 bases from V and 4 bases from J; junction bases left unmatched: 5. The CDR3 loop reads CASSCGQGAGTEAFF. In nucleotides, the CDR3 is TGTGCCAGCAGCTGCGGACAGGGGGCGGGCACTGAAGCTTTCTTT.

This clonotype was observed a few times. CDR3 region: CASTARGRGIDTQYF. CDR3 nucleotide sequence: TGTGCCAGCACCGCTAGGGGAAGGGGGATCGATACGCAGTATTTT. The chain carries TRBV27 and TRBJ2-3; weak D call: TRBD1 (6 bases). The CDR3 runs to 15 residues. The germline V and J ends were trimmed by 7 bases and 6 bases, with 20 bases remaining between them. CDR1 MNHEY and CDR2 SMNVEV come from the germline V gene (reference sequence).

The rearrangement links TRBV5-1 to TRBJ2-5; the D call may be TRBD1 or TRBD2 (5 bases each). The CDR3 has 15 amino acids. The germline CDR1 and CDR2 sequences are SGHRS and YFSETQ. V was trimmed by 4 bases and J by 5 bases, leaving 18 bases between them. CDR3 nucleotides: TGCGCCAGCAGCCCTCGGGGCCTCTCCGGGGAGACCCAGTACTTC. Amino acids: CASSPRGLSGETQYF.

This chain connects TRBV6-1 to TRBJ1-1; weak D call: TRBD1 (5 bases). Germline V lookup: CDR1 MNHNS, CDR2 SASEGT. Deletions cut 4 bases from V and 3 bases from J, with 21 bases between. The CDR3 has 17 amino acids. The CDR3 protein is CASSGLGTSLGDTEAFF. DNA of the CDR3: TGTGCCAGCAGTGGGTTGGGGACTTCCCTCGGGGACACTGAAGCTTTCTTT.

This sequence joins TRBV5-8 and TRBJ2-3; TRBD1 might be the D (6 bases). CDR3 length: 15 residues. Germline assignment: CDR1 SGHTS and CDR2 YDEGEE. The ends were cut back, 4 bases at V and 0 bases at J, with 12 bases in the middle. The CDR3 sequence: CASSPAGQSTDTQYF. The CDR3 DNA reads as TGTGCCAGCAGCCCAGCCGGACAGAGCACAGATACGCAGTATTTT.

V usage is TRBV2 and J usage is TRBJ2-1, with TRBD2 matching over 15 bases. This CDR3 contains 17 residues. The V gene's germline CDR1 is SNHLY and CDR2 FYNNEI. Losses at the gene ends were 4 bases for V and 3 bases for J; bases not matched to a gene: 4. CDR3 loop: CASSVPGLAGGYNEQFF. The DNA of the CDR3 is TGTGCCAGCAGTGTTCCGGGACTAGCGGGAGGCTACAATGAGCAGTTCTTC.

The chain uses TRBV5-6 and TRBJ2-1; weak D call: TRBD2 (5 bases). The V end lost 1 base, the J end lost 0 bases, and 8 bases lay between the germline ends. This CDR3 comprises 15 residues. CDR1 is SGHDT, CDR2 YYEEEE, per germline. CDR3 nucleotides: TGTGCCAGCAGCTTGACGGACTTCTCCTACAATGAGCAGTTCTTC. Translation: CASSLTDFSYNEQFF.

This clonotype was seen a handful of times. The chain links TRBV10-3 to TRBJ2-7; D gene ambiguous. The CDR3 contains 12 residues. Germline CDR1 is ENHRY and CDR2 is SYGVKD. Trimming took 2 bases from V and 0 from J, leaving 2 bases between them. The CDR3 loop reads CAISEHSYEQYV. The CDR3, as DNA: TGTGCCATCAGTGAGCACTCCTACGAGCAGTACGTC.

This CDR3 is CASSQTDRGRRNQPQHF. Written as DNA, the CDR3 is TGTGCCAGCAGCCAAACAGACAGGGGCCGGCGGAATCAGCCCCAGCATTTT. The gene calls are TRBV6-5 and TRBJ1-5, with TRBD1 matching over 8 bases. The CDR3 has 17 amino acids. Germline assignment: CDR1 MNHEY and CDR2 SVGAGI. J was trimmed by 4 bases and V by 6 bases; bases with no gene match: 14.

The CDR3 DNA sequence: TGTGCCAGCCGTAGAACAGGGTTTTCCGCTGAAGCTTTCTTT. This encodes CASRRTGFSAEAFF. The chain links TRBV25-1 to TRBJ1-1, with D possibly matching TRBD1 (6 bases). The CDR3 sequence is 14 residues long. V shed 8 bases and J shed 6 bases, with 19 bases lying between them. The germline gives CDR1 MGHDK, CDR2 SYGVNS.

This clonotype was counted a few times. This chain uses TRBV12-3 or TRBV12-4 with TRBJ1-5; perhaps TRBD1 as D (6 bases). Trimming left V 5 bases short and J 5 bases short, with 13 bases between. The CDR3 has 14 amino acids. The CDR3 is CASSTTGTYQPQHF. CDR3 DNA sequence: TGTGCCAGCAGTACGACAGGAACCTATCAGCCCCAGCATTTT.

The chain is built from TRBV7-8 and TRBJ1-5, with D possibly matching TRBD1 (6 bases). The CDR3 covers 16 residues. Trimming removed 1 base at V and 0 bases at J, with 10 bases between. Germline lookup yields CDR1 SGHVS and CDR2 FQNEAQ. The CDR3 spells CASSLGGGNSNQPQHF. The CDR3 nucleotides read TGTGCCAGCAGCTTAGGAGGGGGTAATAGCAATCAGCCCCAGCATTTT. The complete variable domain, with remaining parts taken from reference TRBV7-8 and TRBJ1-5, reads GAGVSQSPRYKVAKRGQDVALRCDPISGHVSLFWYQQALGQGPEFLTYFQNEAQLDKSGLPSDRFFAERPEGSVSTLKIQRTQQEDSAVYLCASSLGGGNSNQPQHFGDGTRLSIL.

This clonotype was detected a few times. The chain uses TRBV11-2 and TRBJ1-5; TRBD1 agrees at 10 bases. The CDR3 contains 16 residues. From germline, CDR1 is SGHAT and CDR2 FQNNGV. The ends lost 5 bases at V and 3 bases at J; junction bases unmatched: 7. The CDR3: CASSPGTGAYNQPQHF. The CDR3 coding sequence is TGTGCCAGCAGCCCTGGGACAGGGGCGTACAATCAGCCCCAGCATTTT.